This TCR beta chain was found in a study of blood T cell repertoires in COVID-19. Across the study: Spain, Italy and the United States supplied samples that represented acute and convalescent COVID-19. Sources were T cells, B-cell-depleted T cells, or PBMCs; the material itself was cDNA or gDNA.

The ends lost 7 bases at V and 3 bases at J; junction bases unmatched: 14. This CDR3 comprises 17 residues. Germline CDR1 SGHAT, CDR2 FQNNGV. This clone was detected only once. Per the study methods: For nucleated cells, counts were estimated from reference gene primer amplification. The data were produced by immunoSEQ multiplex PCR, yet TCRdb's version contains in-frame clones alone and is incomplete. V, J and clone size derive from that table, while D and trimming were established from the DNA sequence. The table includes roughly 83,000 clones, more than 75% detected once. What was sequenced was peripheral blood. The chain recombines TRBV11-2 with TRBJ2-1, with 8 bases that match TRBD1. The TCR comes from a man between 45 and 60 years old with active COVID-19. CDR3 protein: CASKHRTGTSYYNEQFF. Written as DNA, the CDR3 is TGTGCCAGCAAGCACCGGACAGGGACCTCCTACTACAATGAGCAGTTCTTC.